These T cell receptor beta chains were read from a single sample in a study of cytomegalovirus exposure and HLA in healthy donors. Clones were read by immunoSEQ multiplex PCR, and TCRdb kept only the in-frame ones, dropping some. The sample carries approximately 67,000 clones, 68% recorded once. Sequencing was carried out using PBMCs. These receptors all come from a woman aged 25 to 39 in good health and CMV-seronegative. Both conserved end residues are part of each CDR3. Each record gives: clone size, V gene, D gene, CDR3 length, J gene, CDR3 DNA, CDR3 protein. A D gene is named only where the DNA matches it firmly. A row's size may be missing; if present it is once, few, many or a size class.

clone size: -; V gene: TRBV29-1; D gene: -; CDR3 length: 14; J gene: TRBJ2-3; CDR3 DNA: TGCAGCGTTGAGGGGCCTAGTGGCACAGATACGCAGTATTTT; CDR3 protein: CSVEGPSGTDTQYF
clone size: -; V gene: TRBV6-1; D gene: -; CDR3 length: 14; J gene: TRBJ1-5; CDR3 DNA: TGTGCCAGCAGTTCCAGGGGAAGCAATCAGCCCCAGCATTTT; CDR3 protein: CASSSRGSNQPQHF
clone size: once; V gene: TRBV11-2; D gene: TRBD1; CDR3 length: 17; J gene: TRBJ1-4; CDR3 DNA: TGTGCCAGCAGTACGGACAGGGAGGGCCCTCGGGGTGAAAAACTGTTTTTT; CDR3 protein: CASSTDREGPRGEKLFF
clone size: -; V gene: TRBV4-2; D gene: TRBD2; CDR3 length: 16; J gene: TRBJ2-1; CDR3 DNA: TGTGCCAGCAGCCAAGAACTAGCGGGAGAATACAATGAGCAGTTCTTC; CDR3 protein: CASSQELAGEYNEQFF
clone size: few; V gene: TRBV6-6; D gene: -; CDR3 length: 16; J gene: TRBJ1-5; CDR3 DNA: TGTGCCAGCAGGCAGGGCCCCGGAAGGAGCAATCAGCCCCAGCATTTT; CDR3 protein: CASRQGPGRSNQPQHF
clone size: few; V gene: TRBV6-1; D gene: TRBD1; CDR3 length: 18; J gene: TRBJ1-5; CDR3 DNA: TGTGCCAGCAGTGAACCGGGACAGGGGAGGCATAGCAATCAGCCCCAGCATTTT; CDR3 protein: CASSEPGQGRHSNQPQHF
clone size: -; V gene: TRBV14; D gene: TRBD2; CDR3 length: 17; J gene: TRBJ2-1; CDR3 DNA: TGTGCCAGCAGCCACCTTCTAGCGGGGGGGAGCTACAATGAGCAGTTCTTC; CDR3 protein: CASSHLLAGGSYNEQFF
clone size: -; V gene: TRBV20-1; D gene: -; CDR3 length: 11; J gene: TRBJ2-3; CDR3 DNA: TGCAGTGCTAGAACGGTTCCTACGCAGTATTTT; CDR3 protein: CSARTVPTQYF
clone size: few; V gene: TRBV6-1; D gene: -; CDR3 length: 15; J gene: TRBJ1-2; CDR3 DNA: TGTGCCAGCACCGAAGGACTGGCCTCAACTTATGGCTACACCTTC; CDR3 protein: CASTEGLASTYGYTF
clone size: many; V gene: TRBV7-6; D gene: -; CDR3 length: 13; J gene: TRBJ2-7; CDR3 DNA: TGTGCCAGCAGCTTAGCCTCCACAGGCGAGCAGTACTTC; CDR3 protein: CASSLASTGEQYF
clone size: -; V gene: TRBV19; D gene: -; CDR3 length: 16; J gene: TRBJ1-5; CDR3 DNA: TGTGCCAGTAGTATTGCCCGTCTGAGGAGTGGTCAGCCCCAGCATTTT; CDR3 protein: CASSIARLRSGQPQHF
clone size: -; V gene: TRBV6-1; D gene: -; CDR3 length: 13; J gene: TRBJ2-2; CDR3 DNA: TGTGCCAGCAGTGAACTTAACACCGGGGAGCTGTTTTTT; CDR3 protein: CASSELNTGELFF
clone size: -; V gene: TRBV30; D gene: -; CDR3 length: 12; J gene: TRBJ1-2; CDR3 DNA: TGTGCCTGGAGTGTGGCGGTGGATGGCTACACCTTC; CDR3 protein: CAWSVAVDGYTF
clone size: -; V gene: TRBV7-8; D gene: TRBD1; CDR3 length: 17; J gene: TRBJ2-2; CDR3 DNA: TGTGCCAGCAGCCCGGGACAGGTTCTTACCCAGGCGGGGGAGCTGTTTTTT; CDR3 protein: CASSPGQVLTQAGELFF
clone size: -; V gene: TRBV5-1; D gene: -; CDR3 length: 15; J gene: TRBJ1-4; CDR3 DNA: TGCGCCAGCAGCTTGGTAGGGCAGGGAGGTGAAAAACTGTTTTTT; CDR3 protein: CASSLVGQGGEKLFF
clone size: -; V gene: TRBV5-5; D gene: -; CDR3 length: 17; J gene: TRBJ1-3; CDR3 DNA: TGTGCCAGCAGCTTGCTACTGGGGGCCTACTCTGGAAACACCATATATTTT; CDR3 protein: CASSLLLGAYSGNTIYF
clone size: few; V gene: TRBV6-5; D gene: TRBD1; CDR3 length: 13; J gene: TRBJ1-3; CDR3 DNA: TGTGCCACCCGACAGGGTACTAGAAACACCATATATTTT; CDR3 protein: CATRQGTRNTIYF
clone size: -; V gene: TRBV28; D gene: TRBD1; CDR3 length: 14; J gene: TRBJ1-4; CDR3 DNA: TGTGCCAGCACCGAGCTGACAGGGAATGAAAAACTGTTTTTT; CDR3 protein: CASTELTGNEKLFF
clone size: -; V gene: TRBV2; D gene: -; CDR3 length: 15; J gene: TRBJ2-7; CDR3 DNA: TGTGCCAGCAGTGAAGAGACACAGGAGCTGTACGAGCAGTACTTC; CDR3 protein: CASSEETQELYEQYF
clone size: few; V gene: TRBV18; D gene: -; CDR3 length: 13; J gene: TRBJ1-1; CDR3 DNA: TGTGCCAGCTCAGGGAGCATGAACACTGAAGCTTTCTTT; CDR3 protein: CASSGSMNTEAFF
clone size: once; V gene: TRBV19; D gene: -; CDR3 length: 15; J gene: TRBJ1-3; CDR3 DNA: TGTGCCAGTAGTATGGTGGCAGGGAGGAGTCGCACCATATATTTT; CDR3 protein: CASSMVAGRSRTIYF
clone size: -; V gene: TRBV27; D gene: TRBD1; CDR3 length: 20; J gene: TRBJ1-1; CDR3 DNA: TGTGCCAGCAGTTTGAGAGACAGGGTGCACGCTAAGCTGATGAACACTGAAGCTTTCTTT; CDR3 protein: CASSLRDRVHAKLMNTEAFF
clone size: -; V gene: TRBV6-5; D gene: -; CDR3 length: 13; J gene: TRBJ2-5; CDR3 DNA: TGTGCCAGCGTAAATGGGGCCCGGGAGACCCAGTACTTC; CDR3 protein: CASVNGARETQYF
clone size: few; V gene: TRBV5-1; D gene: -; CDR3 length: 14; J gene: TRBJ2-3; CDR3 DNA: TGCGCCAGCAGCTTGACAATGAGCACAGATACGCAGTATTTT; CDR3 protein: CASSLTMSTDTQYF
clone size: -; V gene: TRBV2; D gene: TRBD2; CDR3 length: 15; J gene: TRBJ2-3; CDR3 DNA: TGTGCCAGCAGGGGGCGGGGGGGCCGGGAAGATACGCAGTATTTT; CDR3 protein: CASRGRGGREDTQYF
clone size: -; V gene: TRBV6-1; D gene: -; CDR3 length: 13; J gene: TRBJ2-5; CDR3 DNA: TGTGCCAGCAGTGCCGGGGGATGGGAGACCCAGTACTTC; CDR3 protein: CASSAGGWETQYF
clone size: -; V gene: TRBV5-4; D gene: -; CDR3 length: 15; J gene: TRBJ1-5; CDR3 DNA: TGTGCCAGCAGCTTGGGAGGGGGGGATAATCAGCCCCAGCATTTT; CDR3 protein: CASSLGGGDNQPQHF
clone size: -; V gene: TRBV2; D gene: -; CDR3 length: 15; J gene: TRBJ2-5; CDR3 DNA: TGTGCCAGCAGTGAAGCGAATCAGGGATTGGAGACCCAGTACTTC; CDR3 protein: CASSEANQGLETQYF
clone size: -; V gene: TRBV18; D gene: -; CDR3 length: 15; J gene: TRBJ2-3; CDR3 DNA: TGTGCCAGCTCGTCACTAGCCTCAAGCACAGATACGCAGTATTTT; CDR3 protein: CASSSLASSTDTQYF
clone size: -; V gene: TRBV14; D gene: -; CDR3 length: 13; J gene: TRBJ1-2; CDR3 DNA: TGTGCCAGCAGCCTCCCTGGGACATCTGGCTACACCTTC; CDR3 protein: CASSLPGTSGYTF
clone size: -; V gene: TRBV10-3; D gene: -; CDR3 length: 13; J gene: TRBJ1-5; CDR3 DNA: TGTGCCAGCAGTCAAGGGAGGAATCAGCCCCAGCATTTT; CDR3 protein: CASSQGRNQPQHF
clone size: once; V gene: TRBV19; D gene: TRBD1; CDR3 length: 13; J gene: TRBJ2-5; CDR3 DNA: TGTGCCAGTAGTGGAGACAGGGAAGAGACCCAGTACTTC; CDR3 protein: CASSGDREETQYF
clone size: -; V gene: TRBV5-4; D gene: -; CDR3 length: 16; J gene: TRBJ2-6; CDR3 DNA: TGCGCCAGCAGCCACGGACAGACCTCTGGGGCCAACGTCCTGACTTTC; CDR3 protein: CASSHGQTSGANVLTF
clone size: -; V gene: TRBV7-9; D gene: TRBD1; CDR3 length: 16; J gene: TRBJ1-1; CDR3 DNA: TGTGCCAGCAGCGCCCCACAGGGGAAGGTGGGCCCTGAAGCTTTCTTT; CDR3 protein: CASSAPQGKVGPEAFF
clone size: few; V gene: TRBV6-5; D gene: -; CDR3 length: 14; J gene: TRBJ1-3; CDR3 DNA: TGTGCCAGCAGTTACGGCAGGGCTGGAAACACCATATATTTT; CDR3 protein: CASSYGRAGNTIYF
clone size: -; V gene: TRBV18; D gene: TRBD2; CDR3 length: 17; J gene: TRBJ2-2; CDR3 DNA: TGTGCCAGCCCTCCCCGGACTAGCGGGGTAAATACCGGGGAGCTGTTTTTT; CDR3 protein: CASPPRTSGVNTGELFF
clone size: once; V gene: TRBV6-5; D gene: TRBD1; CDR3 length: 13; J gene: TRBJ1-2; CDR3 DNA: TGTGCCAGCACCCGGGACAGGGACTATGGCTACACCTTC; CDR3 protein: CASTRDRDYGYTF
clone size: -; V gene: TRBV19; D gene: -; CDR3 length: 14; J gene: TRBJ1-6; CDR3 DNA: TGTGCCAGTAGTGCCAGCCGCGGGTCATCACCCCTCCACTTT; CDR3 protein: CASSASRGSSPLHF
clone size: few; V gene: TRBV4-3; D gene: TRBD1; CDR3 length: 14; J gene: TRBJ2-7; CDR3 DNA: TGCGCCAGCAGTCCGACAGGGGTCTCCTACGAGCAGTACTTC; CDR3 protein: CASSPTGVSYEQYF
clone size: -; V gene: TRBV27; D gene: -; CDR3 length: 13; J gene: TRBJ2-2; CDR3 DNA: TGTGCCAGCAGTACAGGGTACACCGGGGAGCTGTTTTTT; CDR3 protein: CASSTGYTGELFF
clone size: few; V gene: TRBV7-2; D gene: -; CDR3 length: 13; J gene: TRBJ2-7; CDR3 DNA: TGTGCCAGCAGCTTCGTAGACTTCTACGAGCAGTACTTC; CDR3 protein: CASSFVDFYEQYF
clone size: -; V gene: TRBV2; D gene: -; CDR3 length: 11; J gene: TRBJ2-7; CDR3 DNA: TGTGCCAGCAGTTACAGGTATGAGCAGTACTTC; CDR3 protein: CASSYRYEQYF
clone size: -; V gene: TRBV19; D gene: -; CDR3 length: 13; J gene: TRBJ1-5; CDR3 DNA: TGTGCCAGTAGATGGGGGGTTGGTCAGCCCCAGCATTTT; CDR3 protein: CASRWGVGQPQHF
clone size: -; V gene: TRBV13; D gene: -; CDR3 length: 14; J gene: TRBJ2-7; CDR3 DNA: TGTGCCAGCAGCTTCCGGACAGCGAGGAACGAGCAGTACTTC; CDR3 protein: CASSFRTARNEQYF
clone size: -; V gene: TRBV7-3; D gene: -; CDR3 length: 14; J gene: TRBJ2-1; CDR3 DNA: TGTGCCAGCAGCCAAATGGCGACACACAATGAGCAGTTCTTC; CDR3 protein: CASSQMATHNEQFF
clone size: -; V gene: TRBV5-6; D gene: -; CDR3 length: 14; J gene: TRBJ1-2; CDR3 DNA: TGTGCCAGCAGCTTGTTTACGGCTAACTATGGCTACACCTTC; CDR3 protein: CASSLFTANYGYTF
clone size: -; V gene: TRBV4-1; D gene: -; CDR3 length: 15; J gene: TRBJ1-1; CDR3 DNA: TGCGCCAGCAGCCAAGCTACCCGGGACACCGCGGGAGCTTTCTTT; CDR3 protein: CASSQATRDTAGAFF
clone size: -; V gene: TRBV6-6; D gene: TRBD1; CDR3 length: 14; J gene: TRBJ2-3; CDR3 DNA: TGTGCCAGCAGTTACTCAAGGGGGCCAGATACGCAGTATTTT; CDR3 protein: CASSYSRGPDTQYF
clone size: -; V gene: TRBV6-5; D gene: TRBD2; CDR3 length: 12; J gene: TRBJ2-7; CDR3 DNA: TGTGCCAGCGGCGGGGGGGCCTACGAGCAGTACTTC; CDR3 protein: CASGGGAYEQYF
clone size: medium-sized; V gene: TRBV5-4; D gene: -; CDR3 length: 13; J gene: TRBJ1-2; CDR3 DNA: TGTGCCAGCAGCTTGGGACAGGACTATGGCTACACCTTC; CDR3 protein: CASSLGQDYGYTF
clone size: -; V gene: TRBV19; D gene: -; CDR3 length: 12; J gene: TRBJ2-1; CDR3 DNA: TGTGCCAGTAGTAACTTTGAGGGAGAGCAGTTCTTC; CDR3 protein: CASSNFEGEQFF
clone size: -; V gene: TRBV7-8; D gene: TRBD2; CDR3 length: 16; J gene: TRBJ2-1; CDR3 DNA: TGTGCCAGCAGCCCGATGGGAGGGACGTGGCTCAATGAGCAGTTCTTC; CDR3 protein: CASSPMGGTWLNEQFF
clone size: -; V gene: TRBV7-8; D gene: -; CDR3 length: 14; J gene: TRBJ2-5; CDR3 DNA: TGTGCCAGCAGCCACAAGGAGGGATCGGAGACCCAGTACTTC; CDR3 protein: CASSHKEGSETQYF
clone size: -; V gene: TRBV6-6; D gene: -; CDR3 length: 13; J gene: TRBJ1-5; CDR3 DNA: TGTGCCAGCAGTTACTCCCCCCTTCAGCCCCAGCATTTT; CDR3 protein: CASSYSPLQPQHF
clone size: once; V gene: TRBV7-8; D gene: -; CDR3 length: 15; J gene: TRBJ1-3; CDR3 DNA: TGTGCCAGCTCCTTCGGACTCAACTCTGGAAACACCATATATTTT; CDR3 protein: CASSFGLNSGNTIYF